The entry that follows covers one T cell receptor beta chain sequence. What it binds is unknown. This sample was included in a study of cytomegalovirus exposure and HLA in healthy donors. The CDR3 extends over 14 amino acids. V shed 8 bases and J shed 4 bases, with 16 bases lying between them. Germline V gene lookup returns CDR1 MDHEN and CDR2 SYDVKM. The PCR used 60 Vbeta and 13 Jbeta primers. Assay: immunoSEQ multiplex PCR; the TCRdb copy retains only in-frame clones and omits some. The table includes tens of thousands of clones, 82% detected once. Findings and limits, study-wide: Under in vitro conditions, a few CMV-associated chains were confirmed as specific for CMV antigens. One variant, a missense change in DCLRE1C, was linked in a later analysis to TCR beta V- and J-gene trimming. An analysis was carried out later, and it reportedly showed fewer N-insertions in an Asian-associated ancestry cluster than the 666-donor mean. Most of the TCR beta V segments (in an earlier analysis) were productive either about 87% or about 30% of the time.

The sample taken for sequencing was PBMCs. The rearrangement uses TRBV28 and TRBJ2-3, with D possibly matching TRBD1 (6 bases). The sequence was obtained from a man aged 50-59 years in good health and CMV-seronegative. The CDR3 DNA follows: TGTGCCAGCCAGTGGTGGGGGCAGGCAGATACGCAGTATTTT. As protein: CASQWWGQADTQYF.